This entry lists 8 T cell receptor beta chains sequenced from one sample in a study of T cells in Graves' hyperthyroidism and ophthalmopathy. Amplification yielded TCR beta CDR3 regions, with RNA transcripts as the source. The HTBI set primed first-round TCR CDR3 RT-PCR. TCRdb processed the multiplex PCR reads anew with MiXCR; each CDR3 protein has one entry. The sample includes fewer than 650,000 distinct CDR3 sequences, 14% to 15% of them seen just once. The sequenced material came from blood. All receptors derive from a woman aged 35 to 49 with Graves' ophthalmopathy.

This clonotype was detected ten times or more. The chain has TRBV7-9 and TRBJ2-7; tentatively, D is TRBD1 (6 bases). Germline CDR1 and CDR2: SEHNR and FQNEAQ (reference sequence). With 1 base removed from V and 3 bases from J, the gap between germline ends came to 13 bases. The CDR3 covers 15 residues. The CDR3, as DNA: TGTGCCAGCAGCTTAGAGGCAGGGGAACACTACGAGCAGTACTTC. It is translated as CASSLEAGEHYEQYF.

Comments on this clonotype: The conserved final phenylalanine or tryptophan is absent from the CDR3, which likely points to a read error. This chain links TRBV6-2 or TRBV6-3 with TRBJ2-5; TRBD1 is a possible D gene (5 bases). CDR1 and CDR2 (germline): MNHEY, SVGEGT. Trimming cost V 6 bases and J 4 bases, with 18 bases left between them. The CDR3 has 15 amino acids. CDR3 region: CASRHRTSEGETQYS. The CDR3 DNA is TGTGCCAGCAGGCACCGGACAAGCGAAGGAGAGACCCAGTACTCC.

The V gene is TRBV19, the J gene TRBJ2-5, with 8 bases matching TRBD2. Per germline, CDR1 LNHDA and CDR2 SQIVND (reference sequence). The CDR3 is 19 residues long. V gave up 0 bases and J gave up 5 bases; unmatched junction bases: 17. The CDR3 protein is CASSIDRDGLGLAWETQYF. DNA of the CDR3: TGTGCCAGTAGTATAGACCGGGACGGCCTAGGACTAGCCTGGGAGACCCAGTACTTC.

V usage is TRBV27 and J usage is TRBJ1-5, with D possibly matching TRBD1 (6 bases). Trimming removed 6 bases at V and 4 bases at J, with 16 bases between. Germline CDR1 reads MNHEY; CDR2 reads SMNVEV (reference sequence). The CDR3 covers 15 residues. The CDR3 sequence: CASRTLGGQNQPQHF. The DNA of the CDR3 is TGTGCCAGCAGAACCCTGGGGGGCCAGAATCAGCCCCAGCATTTT.

This clonotype was counted ten times or more. The chain uses TRBV19 and TRBJ2-5; possibly TRBD1 for D (5 bases). V lost 9 bases and J 5 bases, leaving 10 bases between the germline ends. CDR1 and CDR2 (germline): LNHDA, SQIVND (reference sequence). This CDR3 has 11 amino acids. The CDR3 DNA is TGTGCCAGCCAGGGATTTGAGACCCAGTACTTC. This codes for CASQGFETQYF.

This clonotype occurred many times. The chain is built from TRBV10-1 and TRBJ1-5; unclear D gene. The CDR3 sequence is 12 residues long. The V end lost 3 bases, the J end lost 6 bases, and 6 bases lay between the germline ends. The V gene's germline CDR1 is WNHNN and CDR2 SYGVQD (reference sequence). CDR3 residues: CASSDNFQPQHF. CDR3 nucleotide sequence: TGCGCCAGCAGTGATAATTTTCAGCCCCAGCATTTT.

This clonotype was counted at least ten times. The gene calls are TRBV28 and TRBJ2-6, with D maybe TRBD1 (5 bases). Trimming removed 4 bases at V and 4 bases at J, with 11 bases between. Germline V gene lookup returns CDR1 MDHEN and CDR2 SYDVKM. The CDR3 contains 15 residues. CDR3 sequence reads: CASSSRTSGANVLTF. The DNA for the CDR3 is TGTGCCAGCAGTTCACGGACATCCGGGGCCAACGTCCTGACTTTC.

This clonotype showed up many times. J is TRBJ1-5 and V is TRBV28; D is unresolved. Trimming pared 3 bases from V and 9 bases from J, leaving 6 bases between. The germline CDR1 and CDR2 sequences are MDHEN and SYDVKM. This CDR3 contains 11 residues. The CDR3 region is CASSFSTPQHF. The CDR3 nucleotides read TGTGCCAGCAGTTTCTCCACGCCCCAGCATTTT.